This entry describes one T cell receptor beta chain. Its antigen is currently unknown. The data were obtained in a study of T cell repertoires in cytomegalovirus infection. Study-wide context: Evidence of both CMV infection and a matching HLA type came from public TCR beta signatures.

General study findings and limits: Across the ex vivo response, the dominant clonotypes were HLA-C-restricted CMV-specific TCR beta clonotypes. Carriers of CMV plus the relevant HLA were identified by cumulative public TCR beta family frequency.

The CDR3 spans 15 residues. V was pared by 5 bases and J by 5 bases, with 18 bases between. Germline values: CDR1 MDHEN, CDR2 SYDVKM. TCRdb reprocessed the reads with MiXCR, giving one entry per CDR3 protein. The table lists hundreds of thousands of distinct CDR3 sequences, roughly 33% of them singletons. The sequence was obtained from a human donor in good health (CMV status not recorded). Some clones in this sample may be carry-over from other donors' samples. Sequencing was performed on cultured CD8+ T cells from PBMCs, taken from culture after CMV antigen stimulation. V gene TRBV28 combines with J gene TRBJ1-2; tentative D call: TRBD1 (6 bases). The CDR3 region is CASSPSGAVGYGYTF. CDR3 nucleotides: TGTGCCAGCAGTCCGTCAGGGGCGGTTGGGTATGGCTACACCTTC.